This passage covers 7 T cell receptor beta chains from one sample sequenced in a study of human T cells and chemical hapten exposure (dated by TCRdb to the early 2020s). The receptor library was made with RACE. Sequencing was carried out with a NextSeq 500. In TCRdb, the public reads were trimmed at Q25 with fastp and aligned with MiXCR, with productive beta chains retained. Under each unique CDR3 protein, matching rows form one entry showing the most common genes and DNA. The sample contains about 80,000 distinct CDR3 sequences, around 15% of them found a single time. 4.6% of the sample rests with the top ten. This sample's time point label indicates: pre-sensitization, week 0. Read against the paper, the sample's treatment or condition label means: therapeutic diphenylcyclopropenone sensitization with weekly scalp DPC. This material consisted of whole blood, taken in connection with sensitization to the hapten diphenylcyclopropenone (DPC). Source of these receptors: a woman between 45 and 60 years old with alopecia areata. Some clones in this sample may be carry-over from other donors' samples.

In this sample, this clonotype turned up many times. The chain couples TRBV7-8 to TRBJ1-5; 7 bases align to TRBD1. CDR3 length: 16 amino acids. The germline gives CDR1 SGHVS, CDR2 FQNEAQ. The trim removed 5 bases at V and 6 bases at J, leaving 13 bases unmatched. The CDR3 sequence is CASSPQTGKDSQPQHF. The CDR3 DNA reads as TGTGCCAGCAGCCCCCAGACAGGGAAAGATAGTCAGCCCCAGCATTTT.

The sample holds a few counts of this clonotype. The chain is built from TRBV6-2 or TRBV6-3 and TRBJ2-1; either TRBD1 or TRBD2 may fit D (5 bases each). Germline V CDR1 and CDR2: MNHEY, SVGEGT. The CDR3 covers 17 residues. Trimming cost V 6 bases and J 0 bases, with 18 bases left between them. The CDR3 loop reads CASRKSGTGLSYNEQFF. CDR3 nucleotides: TGTGCCAGCAGAAAATCAGGGACGGGCCTCTCCTACAATGAGCAGTTCTTC.

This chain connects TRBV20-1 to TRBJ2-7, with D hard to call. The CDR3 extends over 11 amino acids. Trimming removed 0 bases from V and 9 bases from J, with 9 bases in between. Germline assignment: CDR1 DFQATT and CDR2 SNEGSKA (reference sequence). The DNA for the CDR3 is TGCAGTGCTAGAGAGGGTTTGGCGCAGTACTTC. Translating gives CSAREGLAQYF.

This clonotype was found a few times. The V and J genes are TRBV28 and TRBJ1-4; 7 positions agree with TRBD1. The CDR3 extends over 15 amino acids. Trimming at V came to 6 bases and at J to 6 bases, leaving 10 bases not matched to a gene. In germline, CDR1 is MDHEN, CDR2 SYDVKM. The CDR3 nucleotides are TGTGCCAGCAGGACAGGGTCGGCGGGACATGAAAAACTGTTTTTT. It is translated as CASRTGSAGHEKLFF.

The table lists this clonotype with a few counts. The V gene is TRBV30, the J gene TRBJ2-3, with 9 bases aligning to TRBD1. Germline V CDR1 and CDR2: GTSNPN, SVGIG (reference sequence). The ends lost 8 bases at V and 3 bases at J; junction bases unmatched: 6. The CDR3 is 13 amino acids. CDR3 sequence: CAQDRGETDTQYF. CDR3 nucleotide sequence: TGTGCCCAGGACAGGGGTGAGACAGATACGCAGTATTTT.

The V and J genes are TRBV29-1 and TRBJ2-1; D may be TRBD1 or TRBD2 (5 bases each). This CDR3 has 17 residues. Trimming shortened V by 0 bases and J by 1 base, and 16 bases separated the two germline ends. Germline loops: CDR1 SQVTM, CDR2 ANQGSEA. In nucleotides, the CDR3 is TGCAGCGTTGAAGATAGGCTCGAGTGGGGGTCCTACAATGAGCAGTTCTTC. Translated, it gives CSVEDRLEWGSYNEQFF.

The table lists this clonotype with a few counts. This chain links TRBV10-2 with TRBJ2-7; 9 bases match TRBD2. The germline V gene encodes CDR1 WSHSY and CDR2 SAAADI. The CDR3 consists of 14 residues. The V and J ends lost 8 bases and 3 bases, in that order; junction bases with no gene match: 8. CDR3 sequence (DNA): TGCGCCAGCGTAAAACTAGCGGGCGGCTACGAGCAGTACTTC. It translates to CASVKLAGGYEQYF.